The present T cell receptor (beta chain) was sequenced within a study of blood T cell repertoires in COVID-19. This clone was picked up one time. The CDR3 sequence is 14 residues long. Germline lookup yields CDR1 MNHEY and CDR2 SMNVEV (reference sequence). V shed 4 bases and J shed 5 bases, with 14 bases lying between them. Study processing details: Estimated nucleated cell counts came from reference gene primer amplification. Sequencing was performed with immunoSEQ multiplex PCR; in TCRdb, only in-frame clones are kept and a portion is missing. V and J calls and clone size are those listed in that table; D and trimming were worked out from the DNA. The sample includes roughly 230,000 clones, over 75% of them seen just once.

The TCR comes from a human donor in a cohort sampled during active COVID-19. The rearrangement uses TRBV27 and TRBJ1-2; D ambiguous. The specimen was peripheral blood. This CDR3 is CASSSSSIPYGYTF. For the CDR3, the DNA is TGTGCCAGCAGTTCATCCAGTATTCCTTATGGCTACACCTTC.